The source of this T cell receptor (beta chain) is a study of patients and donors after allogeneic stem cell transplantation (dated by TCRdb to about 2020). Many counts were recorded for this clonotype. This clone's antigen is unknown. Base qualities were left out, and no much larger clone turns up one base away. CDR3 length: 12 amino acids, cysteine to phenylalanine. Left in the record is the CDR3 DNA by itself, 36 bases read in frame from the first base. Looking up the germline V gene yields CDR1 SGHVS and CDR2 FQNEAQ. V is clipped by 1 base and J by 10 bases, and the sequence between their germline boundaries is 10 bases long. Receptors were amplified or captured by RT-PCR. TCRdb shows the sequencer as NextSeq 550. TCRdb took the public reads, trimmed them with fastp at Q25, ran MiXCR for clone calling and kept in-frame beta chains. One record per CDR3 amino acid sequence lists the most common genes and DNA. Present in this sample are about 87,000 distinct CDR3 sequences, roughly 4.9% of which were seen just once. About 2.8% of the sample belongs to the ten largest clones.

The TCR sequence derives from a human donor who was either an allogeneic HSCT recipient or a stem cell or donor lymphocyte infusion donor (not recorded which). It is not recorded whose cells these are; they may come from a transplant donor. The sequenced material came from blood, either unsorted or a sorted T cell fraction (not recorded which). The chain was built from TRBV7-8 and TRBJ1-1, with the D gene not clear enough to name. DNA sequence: TGTGCCAGCAGCTTAGGTCCCCTGGGAGCTTTCTTT. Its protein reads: CASSLGPLGAFF.